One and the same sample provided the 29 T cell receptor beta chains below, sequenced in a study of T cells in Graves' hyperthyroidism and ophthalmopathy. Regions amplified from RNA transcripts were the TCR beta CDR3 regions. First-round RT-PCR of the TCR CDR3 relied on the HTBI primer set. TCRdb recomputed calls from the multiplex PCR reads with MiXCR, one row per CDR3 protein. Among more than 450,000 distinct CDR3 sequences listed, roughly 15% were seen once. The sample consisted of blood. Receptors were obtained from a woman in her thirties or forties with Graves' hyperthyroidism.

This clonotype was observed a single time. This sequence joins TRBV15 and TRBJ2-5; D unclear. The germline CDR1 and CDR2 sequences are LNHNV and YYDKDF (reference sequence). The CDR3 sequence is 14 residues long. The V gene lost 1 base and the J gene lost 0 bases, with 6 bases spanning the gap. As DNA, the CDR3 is TGTGCCACCAGCAGAGGGCTGTACCAAGAGACCCAGTACTTC. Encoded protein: CATSRGLYQETQYF.

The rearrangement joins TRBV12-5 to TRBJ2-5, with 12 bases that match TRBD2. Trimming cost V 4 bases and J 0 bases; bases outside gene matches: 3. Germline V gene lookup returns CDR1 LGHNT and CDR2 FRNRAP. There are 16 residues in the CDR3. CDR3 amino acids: CASGWTSGTHQETQYF. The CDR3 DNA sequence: TGTGCTAGTGGTTGGACTAGCGGGACCCACCAAGAGACCCAGTACTTC. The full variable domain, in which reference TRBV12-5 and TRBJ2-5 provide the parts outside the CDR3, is DARVTQTPRHKVTEMGQEVTMRCQPILGHNTVFWYRQTMMQGLELLAYFRNRAPLDDSGMPKDRFSAEMPDATLATLKIQPSEPRDSAVYFCASGWTSGTHQETQYFGPGTRLLVL.

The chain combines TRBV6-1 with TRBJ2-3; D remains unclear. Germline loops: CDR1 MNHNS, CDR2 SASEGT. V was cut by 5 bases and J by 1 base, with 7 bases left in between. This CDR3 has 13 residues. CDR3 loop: CASSTPGTDTQYF. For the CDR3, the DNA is TGTGCCAGCAGTACCCCGGGCACAGATACGCAGTATTTT.

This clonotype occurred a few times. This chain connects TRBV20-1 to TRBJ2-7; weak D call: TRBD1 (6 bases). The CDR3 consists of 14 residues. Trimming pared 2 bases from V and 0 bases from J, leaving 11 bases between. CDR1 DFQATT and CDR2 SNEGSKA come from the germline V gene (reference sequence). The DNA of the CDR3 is TGCAGTGCTAGAAAAACAGGGCTCTCCTACGAGCAGTACTTC. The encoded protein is CSARKTGLSYEQYF.

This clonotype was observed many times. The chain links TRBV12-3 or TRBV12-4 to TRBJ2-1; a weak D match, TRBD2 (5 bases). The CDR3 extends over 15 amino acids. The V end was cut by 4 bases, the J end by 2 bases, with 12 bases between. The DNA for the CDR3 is TGTGCCAGCAGTTCCCGTGCGGGTACCTACAATGAGCAGTTCTTC. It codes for CASSSRAGTYNEQFF.

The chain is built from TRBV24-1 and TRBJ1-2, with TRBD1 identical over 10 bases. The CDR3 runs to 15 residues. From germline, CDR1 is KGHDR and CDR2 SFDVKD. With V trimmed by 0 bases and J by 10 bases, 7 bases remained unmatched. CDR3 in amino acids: CATSDLGDRGPVYTF. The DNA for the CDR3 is TGTGCCACCAGTGATTTGGGGGACAGGGGACCGGTCTACACCTTC.

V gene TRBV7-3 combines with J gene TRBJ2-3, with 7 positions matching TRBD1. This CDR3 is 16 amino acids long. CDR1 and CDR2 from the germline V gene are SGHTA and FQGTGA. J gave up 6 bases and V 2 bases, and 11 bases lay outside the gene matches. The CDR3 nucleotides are TGTGCCAGCAGCTTATCGCCAGGGGGACGTGGGGATACGCAGTATTTT. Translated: CASSLSPGGRGDTQYF.

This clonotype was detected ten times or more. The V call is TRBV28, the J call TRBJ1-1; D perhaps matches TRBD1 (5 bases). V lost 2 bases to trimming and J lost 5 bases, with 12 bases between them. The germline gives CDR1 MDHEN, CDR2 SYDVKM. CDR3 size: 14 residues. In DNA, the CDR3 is TGTGCCAGCAGTTTAGGTCTGGGGCGGACTGAAGCTTTCTTT. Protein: CASSLGLGRTEAFF.

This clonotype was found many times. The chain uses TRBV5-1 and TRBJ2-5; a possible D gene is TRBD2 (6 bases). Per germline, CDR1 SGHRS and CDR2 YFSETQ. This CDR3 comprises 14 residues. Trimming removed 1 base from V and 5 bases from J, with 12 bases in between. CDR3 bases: TGCGCCAGCAGCTTGTACGGGGGATCGGAGACCCAGTACTTC. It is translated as CASSLYGGSETQYF.

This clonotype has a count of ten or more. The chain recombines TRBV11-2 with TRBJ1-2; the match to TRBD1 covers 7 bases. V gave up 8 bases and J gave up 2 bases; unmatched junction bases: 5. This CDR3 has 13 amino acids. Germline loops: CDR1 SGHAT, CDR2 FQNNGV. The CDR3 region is CASGIQGNYGYTF. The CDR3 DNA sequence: TGTGCCAGCGGAATACAGGGGAACTATGGCTACACCTTC.

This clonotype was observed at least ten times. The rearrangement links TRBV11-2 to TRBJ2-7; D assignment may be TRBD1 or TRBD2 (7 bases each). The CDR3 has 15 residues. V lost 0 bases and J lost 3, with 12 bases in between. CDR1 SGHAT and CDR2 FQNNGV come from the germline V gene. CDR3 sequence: CASSLDRGGGYEQYF. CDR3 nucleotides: TGTGCCAGCAGCTTAGACAGGGGGGGTGGCTACGAGCAGTACTTC.

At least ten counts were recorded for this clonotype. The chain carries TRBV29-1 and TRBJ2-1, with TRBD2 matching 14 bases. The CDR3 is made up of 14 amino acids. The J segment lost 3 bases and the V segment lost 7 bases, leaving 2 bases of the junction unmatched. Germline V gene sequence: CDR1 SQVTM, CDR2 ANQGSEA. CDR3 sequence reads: CSGGLAGGYNEQFF. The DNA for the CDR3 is TGCAGCGGCGGACTAGCGGGGGGCTACAATGAGCAGTTCTTC.

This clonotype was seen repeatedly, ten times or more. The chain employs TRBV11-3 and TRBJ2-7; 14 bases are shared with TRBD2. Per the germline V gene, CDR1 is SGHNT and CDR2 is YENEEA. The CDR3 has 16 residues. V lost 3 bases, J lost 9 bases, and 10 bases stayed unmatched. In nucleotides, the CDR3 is TGTGCCAGCAGCTTTACCCCGGGACTAGCGGGAGAGGGGCAGTACTTC. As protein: CASSFTPGLAGEGQYF.

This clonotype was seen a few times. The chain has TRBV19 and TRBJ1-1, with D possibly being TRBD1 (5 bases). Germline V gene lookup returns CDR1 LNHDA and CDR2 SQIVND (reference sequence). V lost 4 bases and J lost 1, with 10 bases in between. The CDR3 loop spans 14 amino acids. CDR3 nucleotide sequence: TGTGCCAGTAGTACTTGGGACGAGAACACTGAAGCTTTCTTT. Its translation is CASSTWDENTEAFF.

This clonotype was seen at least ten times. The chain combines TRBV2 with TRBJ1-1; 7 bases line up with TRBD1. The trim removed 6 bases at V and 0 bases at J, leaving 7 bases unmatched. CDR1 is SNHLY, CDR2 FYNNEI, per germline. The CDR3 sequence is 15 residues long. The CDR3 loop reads CASRRDQGVNTEAFF. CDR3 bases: TGTGCCAGCAGGCGGGATCAGGGGGTGAACACTGAAGCTTTCTTT.

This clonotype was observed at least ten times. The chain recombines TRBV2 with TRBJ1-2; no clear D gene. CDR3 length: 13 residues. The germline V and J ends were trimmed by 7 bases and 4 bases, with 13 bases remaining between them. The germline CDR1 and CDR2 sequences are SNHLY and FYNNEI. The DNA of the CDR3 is TGTGCCAGCAATGGCGACGGGAGCTATGGCTACACCTTC. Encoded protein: CASNGDGSYGYTF.

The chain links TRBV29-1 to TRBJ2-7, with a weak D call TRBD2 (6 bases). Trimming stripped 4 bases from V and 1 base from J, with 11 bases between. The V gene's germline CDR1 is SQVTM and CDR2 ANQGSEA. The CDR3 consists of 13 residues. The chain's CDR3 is CSVGRAGSYEQYF. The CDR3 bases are TGCAGCGTTGGGAGGGCCGGGTCCTACGAGCAGTACTTC.

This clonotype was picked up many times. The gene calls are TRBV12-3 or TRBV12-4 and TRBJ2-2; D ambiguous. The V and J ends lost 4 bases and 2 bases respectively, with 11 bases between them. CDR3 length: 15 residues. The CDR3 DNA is TGTGCCAGCAGTTCGCGACTCAGTAACACCGGGGAGCTGTTTTTT. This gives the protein CASSSRLSNTGELFF.

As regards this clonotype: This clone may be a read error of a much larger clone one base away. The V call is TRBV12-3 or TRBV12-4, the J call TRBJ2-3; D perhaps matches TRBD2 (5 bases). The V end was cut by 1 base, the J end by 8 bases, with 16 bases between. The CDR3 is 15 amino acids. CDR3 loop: CASSLDPTSSGTQYF. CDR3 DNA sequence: TGTGCCAGCAGTTTAGACCCCACTAGTTCAGGTACGCAGTATTTT.

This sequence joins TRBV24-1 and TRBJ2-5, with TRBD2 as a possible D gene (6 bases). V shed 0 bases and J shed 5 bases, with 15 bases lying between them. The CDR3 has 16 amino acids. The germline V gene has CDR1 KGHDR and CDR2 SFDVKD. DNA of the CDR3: TGTGCCACCAGTGATTTGCGCGCGGGAAGCAAGGAGACCCAGTACTTC. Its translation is CATSDLRAGSKETQYF.

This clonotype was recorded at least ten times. CDR3 residues: CASSPTYGGGDTQYF. CDR3 sequence (DNA): TGTGCCAGCTCACCTACGTACGGGGGCGGTGATACGCAGTATTTT. V is TRBV18 and J is TRBJ2-3; the D gene could be TRBD1 or TRBD2 (6 bases each). V was shortened by 3 bases and J by 6 bases, with 16 bases between the two germline ends. Looked up from germline, CDR1 is KGHSH and CDR2 is LQKENI. The CDR3 consists of 15 residues.

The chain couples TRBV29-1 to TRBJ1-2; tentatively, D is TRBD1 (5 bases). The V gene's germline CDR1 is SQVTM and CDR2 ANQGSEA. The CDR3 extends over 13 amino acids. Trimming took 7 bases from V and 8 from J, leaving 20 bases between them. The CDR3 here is CSAGDADLRGYTF. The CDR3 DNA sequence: TGCAGCGCCGGGGACGCAGATTTGAGAGGCTACACCTTC.

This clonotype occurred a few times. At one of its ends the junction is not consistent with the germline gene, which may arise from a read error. The CDR3 nucleotides are TGTGCCACCAGCAGAGTAGCGGGAGCCTACAATGAGCGGTTCTTC. Protein: CATSRVAGAYNERFF. The chain carries TRBV15 and TRBJ2-1, with 9 bases matching TRBD2. The CDR3 length is 15 residues. Per the germline V gene, CDR1 is LNHNV and CDR2 is YYDKDF (reference sequence).

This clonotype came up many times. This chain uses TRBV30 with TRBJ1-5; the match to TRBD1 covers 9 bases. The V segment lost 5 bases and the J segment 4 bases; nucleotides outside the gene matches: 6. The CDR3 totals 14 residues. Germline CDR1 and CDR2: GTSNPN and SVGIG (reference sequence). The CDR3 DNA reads TGTGCCTGGCACCGGGACAGGGCTAATCAGCCCCAGCATTTT. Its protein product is CAWHRDRANQPQHF.

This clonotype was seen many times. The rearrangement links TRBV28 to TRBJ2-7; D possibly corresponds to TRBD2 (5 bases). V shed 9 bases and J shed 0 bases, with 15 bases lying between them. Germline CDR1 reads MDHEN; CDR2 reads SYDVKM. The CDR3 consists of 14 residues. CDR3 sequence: CASSIAYSSYEQYF. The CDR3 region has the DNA TGTGCCAGTTCGATAGCGTACAGCTCCTACGAGCAGTACTTC.

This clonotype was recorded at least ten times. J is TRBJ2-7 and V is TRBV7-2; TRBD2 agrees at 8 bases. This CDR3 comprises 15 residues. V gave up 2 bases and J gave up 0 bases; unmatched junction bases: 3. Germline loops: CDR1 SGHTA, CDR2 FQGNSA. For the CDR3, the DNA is TGTGCCAGCAGCTTATTCAGCGGGAGCTCCTACGAGCAGTACTTC. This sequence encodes CASSLFSGSSYEQYF.

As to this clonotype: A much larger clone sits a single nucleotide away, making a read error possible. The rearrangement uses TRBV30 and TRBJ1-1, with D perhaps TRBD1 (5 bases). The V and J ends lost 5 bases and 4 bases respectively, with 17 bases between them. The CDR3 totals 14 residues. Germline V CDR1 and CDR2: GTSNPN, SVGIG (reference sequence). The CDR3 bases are TGTGCCTGGGGTGGGGACTTCTCAGCCACTGAAGCTTTCTTT. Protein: CAWGGDFSATEAFF.

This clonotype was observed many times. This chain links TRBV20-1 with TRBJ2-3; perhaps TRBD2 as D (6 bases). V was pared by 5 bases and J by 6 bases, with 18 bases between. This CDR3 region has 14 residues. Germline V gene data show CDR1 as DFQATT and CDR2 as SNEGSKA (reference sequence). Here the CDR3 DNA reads TGCAGTGCTGGGCGGGACCCCCGAGGGGATACGCAGTATTTT. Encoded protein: CSAGRDPRGDTQYF.

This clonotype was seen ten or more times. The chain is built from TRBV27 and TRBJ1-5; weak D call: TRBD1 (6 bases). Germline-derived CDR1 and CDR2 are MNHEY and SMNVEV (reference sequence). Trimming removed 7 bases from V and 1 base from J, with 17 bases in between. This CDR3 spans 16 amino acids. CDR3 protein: CASKIIGGHSNQPQHF. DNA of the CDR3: TGTGCCAGCAAAATCATCGGGGGACACAGCAATCAGCCCCAGCATTTT.